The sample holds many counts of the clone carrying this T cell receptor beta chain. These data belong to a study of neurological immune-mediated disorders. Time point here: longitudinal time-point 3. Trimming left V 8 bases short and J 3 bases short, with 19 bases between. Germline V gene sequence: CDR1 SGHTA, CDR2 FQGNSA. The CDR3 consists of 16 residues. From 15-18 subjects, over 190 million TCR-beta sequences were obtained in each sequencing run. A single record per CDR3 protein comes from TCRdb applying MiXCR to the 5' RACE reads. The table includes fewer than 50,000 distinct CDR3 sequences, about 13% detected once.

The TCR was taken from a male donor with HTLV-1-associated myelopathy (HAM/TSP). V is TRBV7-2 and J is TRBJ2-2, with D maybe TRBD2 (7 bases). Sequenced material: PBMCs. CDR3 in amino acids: CASYAGGPLHTGELFF. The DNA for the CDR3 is TGTGCCAGCTACGCCGGGGGGCCTCTTCACACCGGGGAGCTGTTTTTT.